These 5 T cell receptor beta chains originate from one sample sequenced in a study of cytomegalovirus exposure and HLA in healthy donors. The table came from immunoSEQ multiplex PCR; TCRdb's copy has only in-frame clones and leaves some out. The sample records about 84,000 clones, approximately 90% being singletons. The material sequenced was PBMCs. These receptors were collected from a man aged 25 to 40 in good health and CMV-seronegative.

This clone was recorded only once. V usage is TRBV7-2 and J usage is TRBJ2-2, with 8 bases aligning to TRBD1. Germline CDR1 SGHTA, CDR2 FQGNSA. Trimming removed 1 base from V and 3 bases from J; junction bases left unmatched: 7. The CDR3 has 17 amino acids. The CDR3 bases are TGTGCCAGCAGCTTAGGGGAGGACAGGGATGACACCGGGGAGCTGTTTTTT. Translated: CASSLGEDRDDTGELFF.

The table lists this clone with a few counts. The chain recombines TRBV6-1 with TRBJ2-7, with 8 nucleotides matching TRBD1. V was pared by 4 bases and J by 7 bases, with 6 bases of the junction left unmatched. Germline lookup yields CDR1 MNHNS and CDR2 SASEGT. The CDR3 loop spans 13 amino acids. As DNA, the CDR3 is TGTGCCAGCAGTGGAGGACAGGGCAGGGAGCAGTACTTC. Its translation is CASSGGQGREQYF.

The chain couples TRBV2 to TRBJ2-3, with a possible D match to TRBD1 (6 bases). V gave up 10 bases and J gave up 5 bases, with 22 bases separating them. Germline V gene data show CDR1 as SNHLY and CDR2 as FYNNEI. The CDR3 has 15 residues. This CDR3 is CATPLRWGRQDTQYF. The CDR3 nucleotides read TGTGCCACACCCCTTCGTTGGGGGCGCCAAGATACGCAGTATTTT.

The chain couples TRBV5-1 to TRBJ1-6, with D tentatively TRBD1 (5 bases). CDR1 and CDR2 from the germline V gene are SGHRS and YFSETQ. V was shortened by 3 bases and J by 8 bases, with 12 bases between the two germline ends. CDR3 size: 14 residues. The CDR3 region is CASSSLGGDSPLHF. The CDR3 bases are TGCGCCAGCAGCTCCCTGGGAGGGGATTCACCCCTCCACTTT. Together with reference TRBV5-1 and TRBJ1-6, the CDR3 gives the full variable domain: KAGVTQTPRYLIKTRGQQVTLSCSPISGHRSVSWYQQTPGQGLQFLFEYFSETQRNKGNFPGRFSGRQFSNSRSEMNVSTLELGDSALYLCASSSLGGDSPLHFGNGTRLTVT.

This clone was detected once. The genes are TRBV5-1 and TRBJ2-2; no clear D. Looked up from germline, CDR1 is SGHRS and CDR2 is YFSETQ. Trimming took off 0 bases at V and 1 base at J, with 7 bases between the two ends. The length of the CDR3 is 15 residues. CDR3 region: CASSLAPGNTGELFF. The CDR3 nucleotides read TGCGCCAGCAGCTTGGCTCCGGGGAACACCGGGGAGCTGTTTTTT.